Shown below are 21 T cell receptor beta chains from a single sample sequenced in a study of CD8+ T cells in alopecia areata. Reverse transcribed after extraction, RNA yielded cDNA as the sequencing template. TCRdb's copy holds only in-frame clones and misses some; the assay was immunoSEQ multiplex PCR. The top ten hold 6% to 7% of the sample, which has about 150,000 clones, more than 40% seen once. Sequenced material: CD4+ T cells sorted from blood. The receptors stem from a human donor with alopecia areata.

The sample holds a few counts of this clone. This chain joins TRBV10-1 and TRBJ2-4, with D possibly being TRBD1 or TRBD2 (5 bases each). The germline V gene encodes CDR1 WNHNN and CDR2 SYGVQD (reference sequence). The CDR3 is made up of 17 amino acids. Trimming removed 1 base at V and 0 bases at J, with 13 bases between. The CDR3 nucleotides are TGCGCCAGCAGTGAGTTGGGATGGGACCTAGCCAAAAACATTCAGTACTTC. Translated, it gives CASSELGWDLAKNIQYF.

The chain combines TRBV20-1 with TRBJ2-7, with TRBD1 identical over 9 bases. The CDR3 has 11 residues. V lost 4 bases, J lost 6 bases, and 1 base stayed unmatched. In germline, CDR1 is DFQATT, CDR2 SNEGSKA (reference sequence). The DNA for the CDR3 is TGCAGTGCTACGGACAGGGGCGAGCAGTACTTC. Amino acid sequence: CSATDRGEQYF.

The genes are TRBV5-1 and TRBJ1-1, with a possible D match to TRBD1 (5 bases). V dropped 7 bases and J dropped 1 base, with 8 bases sitting between them. Per germline, CDR1 SGHRS and CDR2 YFSETQ. The CDR3 runs to 12 residues. CDR3 sequence: CASGGENTEAFF. As DNA, the CDR3 is TGCGCCAGCGGGGGGGAGAACACTGAAGCTTTCTTT.

The V gene is TRBV28, the J gene TRBJ2-4; no clear D. V was pared by 4 bases and J by 6 bases, with 7 bases between. The CDR3 has 12 residues. Germline V gene lookup returns CDR1 MDHEN and CDR2 SYDVKM. Here the CDR3 reads CASSSIGNIQYF. The CDR3 DNA reads as TGTGCCAGCAGTTCCATCGGAAACATTCAGTACTTC.

This chain uses TRBV30 with TRBJ1-1; unclear D gene. The CDR3 runs to 15 residues. Germline V lookup: CDR1 GTSNPN, CDR2 SVGIG (reference sequence). V lost 0 bases and J lost 0, with 11 bases in between. The CDR3 DNA reads as TGTGCCTGGAGTGTCGCGGGCCGTATGAACACTGAAGCTTTCTTT. Its translation: CAWSVAGRMNTEAFF.

The V and J genes are TRBV28 and TRBJ2-5; no clear D gene. The V gene lost 6 bases and the J gene lost 3 bases, with 11 bases spanning the gap. Germline V gives CDR1 MDHEN, CDR2 SYDVKM. The length of the CDR3 is 13 residues. The CDR3 DNA follows: TGTGCCAGCAGCACCCCAGGAAAAGAGACCCAGTACTTC. Translation gives CASSTPGKETQYF.

The rearrangement joins TRBV27 to TRBJ2-3; D gene ambiguous. The CDR3 covers 12 residues. The V end was cut by 6 bases, the J end by 5 bases, with 9 bases between. Germline CDR1 is MNHEY and CDR2 is SMNVEV (reference sequence). CDR3 sequence (DNA): TGTGCCAGCAGATCAGTAGAAGATACGCAGTATTTT. It translates to CASRSVEDTQYF.

The rearrangement uses TRBV4-1 and TRBJ2-3, with 9 positions matching TRBD1. The germline CDR1 and CDR2 sequences are MGHRA and YSYEKL. CDR3 length: 16 amino acids. After removal of 3 bases from V and 4 bases from J, the junction contained 8 bases not matched to a gene. Here the CDR3 DNA reads TGCGCCAGCAGCCAGGGACAGGGTTTGATCCCAGATACGCAGTATTTT. It yields the protein CASSQGQGLIPDTQYF.

This clone was detected a few times. V usage is TRBV4-1 and J usage is TRBJ1-5; D perhaps matches TRBD1 (5 bases). The CDR3 length is 15 residues. V lost 3 bases to trimming and J lost 5 bases, with 14 bases between them. Germline assignment: CDR1 MGHRA and CDR2 YSYEKL. The CDR3 spells CASSHPDRNYQPQHF. The DNA of the CDR3 is TGCGCCAGCAGCCACCCTGACAGAAATTATCAGCCCCAGCATTTT.

This chain connects TRBV4-1 to TRBJ2-7; D is uncertain. The germline V gene encodes CDR1 MGHRA and CDR2 YSYEKL. CDR3 length: 14 amino acids. Trimming removed 1 base from V and 4 bases from J, with 11 bases in between. The CDR3 protein is CASSQGVGSYEQYF. CDR3 DNA: TGCGCCAGCAGCCAAGGGGTGGGGTCATACGAGCAGTACTTC.

This clone came up a few times. The rearrangement uses TRBV18 and TRBJ2-3; D is perhaps TRBD1 or TRBD2 (6 bases each). The CDR3 spans 14 residues. Trimming removed 2 bases from V and 6 bases from J, with 12 bases in between. The germline CDR1 and CDR2 sequences are KGHSH and LQKENI. The CDR3 region is CASSPSSGADTQYF. In DNA form, the CDR3 reads TGTGCCAGCTCACCATCTTCGGGGGCCGATACGCAGTATTTT.

CDR3 nucleotides: TGCGCCAGCAGCCCGAGTTTTGGGATGAATGAGCAGTTCTTC. The encoded protein is CASSPSFGMNEQFF. The rearrangement links TRBV5-1 to TRBJ2-1; no reliable D call. CDR3 length: 14 amino acids. The ends were cut back, 4 bases at V and 7 bases at J, with 15 bases in the middle. Germline values: CDR1 SGHRS, CDR2 YFSETQ.

In regard to this clone: No conserved phenylalanine or tryptophan is present at the end of the CDR3, so a read error is the likely explanation. It is unclear where the CDR3 begins or ends on the DNA, so no DNA is shown, and the CDR3 is as TCRdb lists it. The chain joins TRBV6-5 to TRBJ2-3. In germline, CDR1 is MNHEY, CDR2 SVGAGI. A total of 8 residues make up the CDR3, ends included. CDR3 amino acids: CASTAPKL.

The chain couples TRBV30 to TRBJ1-2; D perhaps matches TRBD1 (5 bases). V was pared by 0 bases and J by 7 bases, with 9 bases between. Germline V CDR1 and CDR2: GTSNPN, SVGIG (reference sequence). The CDR3 consists of 12 residues. In nucleotides, the CDR3 is TGTGCCTGGAGTGTTCAGGGTCCTGGCTACACCTTC. This gives the protein CAWSVQGPGYTF.

This clone was detected a few times. The chain joins TRBV2 to TRBJ2-1; 9 nucleotides agree with TRBD2. The germline V gene has CDR1 SNHLY and CDR2 FYNNEI. Unmatched junction bases numbered 6, after V lost 2 bases and J lost 4 bases. The CDR3 has 16 amino acids. The CDR3 DNA sequence: TGTGCCAGCAGTGAATTTTGGACTAGCGAGTACAATGAGCAGTTCTTC. Translating gives CASSEFWTSEYNEQFF.

This clone was recorded a few times. This chain joins TRBV29-1 and TRBJ1-3; no clear D. The CDR3 runs to 12 residues. V lost 2 bases and J lost 4, with 6 bases in between. Germline loops: CDR1 SQVTM, CDR2 ANQGSEA. CDR3 sequence (DNA): TGCAGCGTTGAAACAGTGGGAAACACCATATATTTT. This translates into CSVETVGNTIYF.

Turning to this clone: One junction end does not reproduce the germline sequence, and a read error may be involved. This chain links TRBV20-1 with TRBJ2-5; 10 nucleotides line up with TRBD2. This CDR3 is 10 amino acids long. Germline V gives CDR1 DFQATT, CDR2 SNEGSKA (reference sequence). The DNA for the CDR3 is TGCAGTGCAAGTAGCGGGAGGCCCGACTTC. This translates into CSASSGRPDF.

The V call is TRBV20-1, the J call TRBJ1-1; unclear D gene. The CDR3 contains 10 residues. The germline V gene encodes CDR1 DFQATT and CDR2 SNEGSKA (reference sequence). V lost 0 bases and J 11 bases, leaving 7 bases between the germline ends. CDR3 nucleotide sequence: TGCAGTGCTAGAGATAGGGCGGCTTTCTTT. Amino acid sequence: CSARDRAAFF.

This clone was found once. The chain links TRBV7-2 to TRBJ2-7; a possible D gene is TRBD2 (6 bases). This CDR3 comprises 15 residues. V lost 0 bases and J lost 4, with 13 bases in between. From germline, CDR1 is SGHTA and CDR2 FQGNSA. In DNA form, the CDR3 reads TGTGCCAGCAGCTTAGCTAGCGGTCCGTTGTACGAGCAGTACTTC. This translates into CASSLASGPLYEQYF.

This chain uses TRBV4-1 with TRBJ1-1, with D unresolved. The V and J ends lost 0 bases and 6 bases respectively, with 11 bases between them. CDR1 is MGHRA, CDR2 YSYEKL, per germline. The CDR3 extends over 14 amino acids. CDR3 loop: CASSQDRKPPEAFF. In DNA, the CDR3 is TGCGCCAGCAGCCAAGATAGGAAACCCCCTGAAGCTTTCTTT.

There are a few counts of this clone. The V and J genes are TRBV7-6 and TRBJ2-7; 11 nucleotides agree with TRBD2. Germline-derived CDR1 and CDR2 are SGHVS and FNYEAQ. The V and J ends lost 1 base and 6 bases, in that order; junction bases with no gene match: 2. This CDR3 is built from 14 residues. For the CDR3, the DNA is TGTGCCAGCAGCTTAGGGACTAGCGGGCCCGAGCAGTACTTC. The encoded protein is CASSLGTSGPEQYF. Combining the CDR3 with reference TRBV7-6 and TRBJ2-7 gives the whole variable domain GAGVSQSPRYKVTKRGQDVALRCDPISGHVSLYWYRQALGQGPEFLTYFNYEAQQDKSGLPNDRFSAERPEGSISTLTIQRTEQRDSAMYRCASSLGTSGPEQYFGPGTRLTVT.